Following are 23 T cell receptor beta chains from one sample sequenced in a study of T-cell reconstitution after alpha-beta-depleted transplantation in children. Preparation of the TCRbeta library was carried out with unique molecular identifiers. TCRdb used MiXCR to reprocess the PCR reads, holding one entry per CDR3 protein. The sample contains about 580,000 distinct CDR3 sequences, 20% to 25% of which appear only once. Sample: PBMCs, mostly from graft donor cells, taken 360 days after TCRalphabeta/CD19-depleted stem cell transplant. These TCRs come from a boy in the first two years of life who had a stem cell transplant for acute myeloid leukemia, so the T cells may come from the graft donor.

This clonotype was found a few times. V gene TRBV12-3 or TRBV12-4 combines with J gene TRBJ1-2, with a possible D match to TRBD1 (6 bases). V gave up 4 bases and J gave up 2 bases, with 11 bases separating them. CDR3 length: 14 amino acids. CDR3 coding DNA: TGTGCCAGCAGTTCGGAGGGGGGCAACTATGGCTACACCTTC. This codes for CASSSEGGNYGYTF.

The V gene is TRBV9, the J gene TRBJ2-1, with D unresolved. The V end lost 0 bases, the J end lost 0 bases, and 10 bases lay between the germline ends. CDR1 and CDR2 (germline): SGDLS, YYNGEE. The length of the CDR3 is 16 residues. CDR3 sequence (DNA): TGTGCCAGCAGCGTAGGGGGTCCTAGCTCCTACAATGAGCAGTTCTTC. Translation gives CASSVGGPSSYNEQFF.

The rearrangement links TRBV3-1 to TRBJ2-3, with 10 bases lining up with TRBD2. With 4 bases clipped from V and 2 bases from J, the junction kept 6 bases outside the gene matches. This CDR3 is built from 16 residues. Germline V lookup: CDR1 LGHDT, CDR2 YNNKEL (reference sequence). CDR3 region: CASSLSAGGPTDTQYF. DNA for the CDR3: TGTGCCAGCAGCCTCTCAGCGGGGGGGCCCACAGATACGCAGTATTTT.

The genes are TRBV12-3 or TRBV12-4 and TRBJ1-5; no firm D call. V was cut by 6 bases and J by 4 bases, with 16 bases left in between. CDR3 length equals 15 residues. The CDR3 here is CASSNQGPLNQPQHF. DNA for the CDR3: TGTGCCAGCAGCAATCAAGGGCCTTTGAATCAGCCCCAGCATTTT.

The chain is built from TRBV28 and TRBJ1-6, with TRBD1 matching 7 bases. Germline V gene lookup returns CDR1 MDHEN and CDR2 SYDVKM. The CDR3 has 15 amino acids. With V trimmed by 3 bases and J by 5 bases, 4 bases remained unmatched. The CDR3 coding sequence is TGTGCCAGCAGTTTGGTGGGACAGAATAATTCACCCCTCCACTTT. Protein product: CASSLVGQNNSPLHF.

This clonotype was recorded a few times. This chain uses TRBV7-2 with TRBJ2-5; D gene ambiguous. Germline V CDR1 and CDR2: SGHTA, FQGNSA. Trimming took 1 base from V and 7 from J, leaving 16 bases between them. The CDR3 length is 15 residues. CDR3 loop: CASSLGFERPGTQYF. CDR3 nucleotide sequence: TGTGCCAGCAGCTTAGGCTTCGAGCGTCCGGGGACCCAGTACTTC.

This rearrangement joins TRBV12-3 or TRBV12-4 to TRBJ2-7; maybe TRBD1 (6 bases). This CDR3 region has 14 residues. Trimming removed 9 bases at V and 3 bases at J, with 18 bases between. The CDR3 DNA reads as TGTGCCAGATACTGTAGGGACAACAACTACGAGCAGTACGTC. It yields the protein CARYCRDNNYEQYV.

This clonotype was detected a few times. The chain has TRBV5-1 and TRBJ2-1, with D perhaps TRBD1 (5 bases). Germline V gene data show CDR1 as SGHRS and CDR2 as YFSETQ. This CDR3 region has 13 residues. Trimming removed 7 bases at V and 10 bases at J, with 18 bases between. The CDR3 sequence is CASGKATGVEQFF. The CDR3 DNA follows: TGCGCCAGCGGAAAAGCTACAGGTGTAGAGCAGTTCTTC.

In its sample, this clonotype was seen many times. The gene calls are TRBV20-1 and TRBJ2-5; D gene unclear. V lost 3 bases and J 4 bases, leaving 12 bases between the germline ends. The length of the CDR3 is 13 residues. In germline, CDR1 is DFQATT, CDR2 SNEGSKA (reference sequence). CDR3 coding DNA: TGCAGTGCTAGGCTAGACACGGGAGAGACCCAGTACTTC. Translated, it gives CSARLDTGETQYF.

As to this clonotype: A read error is possible here, since a much larger clone lies one base away. Since no conserved phenylalanine or tryptophan closes the CDR3, a read error is the likely cause. The rearrangement joins TRBV20-1 to TRBJ2-7; maybe TRBD2 (5 bases). V shed 6 bases and J shed 7 bases, with 16 bases lying between them. This CDR3 is 12 amino acids long. From germline, CDR1 is DFQATT and CDR2 SNEGSKA (reference sequence). The CDR3 sequence: CSAPLRTGEQYY. CDR3 nucleotide sequence: TGCAGTGCCCCGTTGAGGACTGGGGAGCAGTACTAC.

The rearrangement joins TRBV20-1 to TRBJ1-5; a weak D match, TRBD1 (5 bases). This CDR3 region has 15 residues. V lost 1 base to trimming and J lost 5 bases, with 15 bases between them. CDR1 is DFQATT, CDR2 SNEGSKA, per germline (reference sequence). CDR3 in DNA: TGCAGTGCTAGAGGTATGGGGGGAGAGCATCAGCCCCAGCATTTT. This sequence encodes CSARGMGGEHQPQHF.

This clonotype was seen at least ten times. The rearrangement uses TRBV20-1 and TRBJ1-5; the D is unclear. V was shortened by 3 bases and J by 5 bases, with 11 bases between the two germline ends. This CDR3 region has 13 residues. Looked up from germline, CDR1 is DFQATT and CDR2 is SNEGSKA (reference sequence). The CDR3 DNA follows: TGCAGTGCTAGGCCCGGGAACGATCAGCCCCAGCATTTT. Its protein is CSARPGNDQPQHF.

In this sample, this clonotype turned up many times. The rearrangement joins TRBV21-1 to TRBJ1-4; no DNA check was done on the table's D call, TRBD1. TRBV21-1 is marked as a pseudogene. The CDR3 is 16 amino acids. CDR3 sequence reads: CASSNRDRGPNEKLFF. As DNA, the CDR3 is TGTGCCAGCAGCAACCGGGACAGGGGGCCGAATGAAAAACTGTTTTTT.

This chain uses TRBV12-3 or TRBV12-4 with TRBJ2-1, with TRBD1 matching 8 bases. The J segment lost 6 bases and the V segment lost 7 bases, leaving 11 bases of the junction unmatched. CDR3 length: 15 residues. CDR3: CASNQRAGGPNEQFF. DNA of the CDR3: TGTGCCAGCAATCAGAGGGCAGGGGGCCCCAATGAGCAGTTCTTC.

J is TRBJ2-7 and V is TRBV20-1; 7 bases fit TRBD1. Trimming removed 5 bases from V and 2 bases from J; junction bases left unmatched: 9. Germline V gene sequence: CDR1 DFQATT, CDR2 SNEGSKA (reference sequence). CDR3 length: 14 residues. This CDR3 reads CSAEGAPRAYEQYV. DNA of the CDR3: TGCAGTGCTGAGGGGGCCCCTAGGGCCTACGAGCAGTACGTC.

This clonotype was found many times. The rearrangement links TRBV7-2 to TRBJ2-3; the D is unclear. The CDR3 loop spans 14 amino acids. Trimming took 6 bases from V and 3 from J, leaving 13 bases between them. Germline V gene data show CDR1 as SGHTA and CDR2 as FQGNSA. The CDR3 sequence: CASRTGGLTDTQYF. In nucleotides, the CDR3 is TGTGCCAGCAGAACCGGTGGTCTTACAGATACGCAGTATTTT.

J is TRBJ2-1 and V is TRBV7-6, with unresolved D. Looked up from germline, CDR1 is SGHVS and CDR2 is FNYEAQ. Between the trimmed V and J ends, which lost 0 bases and 8 bases, there was a span of 14 bases. The CDR3 runs to 15 residues. CDR3: CASSLAPDGIDEQFF. CDR3 in DNA: TGTGCCAGCAGCTTAGCCCCCGACGGTATCGATGAGCAGTTCTTC.

This clonotype showed up just a few times. The rearrangement joins TRBV30 to TRBJ2-2; maybe TRBD1 (5 bases). Looked up from germline, CDR1 is GTSNPN and CDR2 is SVGIG (reference sequence). Deletions cut 5 bases from V and 6 bases from J, with 13 bases between. The CDR3 contains 13 residues. CDR3 coding DNA: TGTGCCTGGGGTCGGACACGTCCCGGGGAGCTGTTTTTT. Its translation is CAWGRTRPGELFF.

J is TRBJ2-7 and V is TRBV4-3; 8 nucleotides line up with TRBD1. The trim removed 3 bases at V and 0 bases at J, leaving 16 bases unmatched. This CDR3 region has 19 residues. The V gene's germline CDR1 is LGHNA and CDR2 YSLEER. CDR3 in DNA: TGCGCCAGCAGCCAGGGATCGGACAGGGACTTACATCTCTCCTACGAGCAGTACTTC. Protein sequence: CASSQGSDRDLHLSYEQYF.

The rearrangement links TRBV5-1 to TRBJ1-6; tentatively, D is TRBD1 (6 bases). Germline V gives CDR1 SGHRS, CDR2 YFSETQ. CDR3 length equals 14 residues. Trimming left V 0 bases short and J 10 bases short, with 11 bases between. CDR3 protein: CASSLVGARSPLHF. CDR3 sequence (DNA): TGCGCCAGCAGCTTGGTGGGGGCCCGGTCACCCCTCCACTTT.

The chain uses TRBV28 and TRBJ2-1, with 9 bases that match TRBD2. The CDR3 length is 17 residues. Germline trimming cut 3 bases from V and 6 bases from J; bases unmatched to any gene: 12. Per the germline V gene, CDR1 is MDHEN and CDR2 is SYDVKM. CDR3 protein: CASSFAASGARGNEQFF. In DNA, the CDR3 is TGTGCCAGCAGTTTCGCGGCTAGCGGGGCTCGGGGCAATGAGCAGTTCTTC.

This clonotype has only a few counts. V gene TRBV12-3 or TRBV12-4 combines with J gene TRBJ2-6, with 7 bases identical to TRBD1. The CDR3 is 16 amino acids. J was trimmed by 0 bases and V by 7 bases; bases with no gene match: 6. The CDR3 nucleotides read TGTGCCAGCATCCGGACAGGACGCTCTGGGGCCAACGTCCTGACTTTC. Protein: CASIRTGRSGANVLTF.

The genes are TRBV6-2 or TRBV6-3 and TRBJ2-7; no clear D gene. The CDR3 spans 15 residues. Germline-derived CDR1 and CDR2 are MNHEY and SVGEGT. Trimming removed 0 bases from V and 0 bases from J, with 9 bases in between. CDR3 residues: CASSYSTESSYEQYV. The CDR3 DNA sequence: TGTGCCAGCAGTTACTCGACCGAGAGCTCCTACGAGCAGTACGTC.